The clone carrying this T cell receptor beta chain was recorded a few times. Its antigen is not known. CDR1 and CDR2 from the germline V gene are SGHDT and YYEEEE. Trimming took 2 bases from V and 9 from J, leaving 12 bases between them. The CDR3 has 13 amino acids. The sample belongs to a study of neoadjuvant anti-PD-1 for oral cavity cancer. The data were produced by immunoSEQ multiplex PCR, yet TCRdb's version contains in-frame clones alone and is incomplete. The sample contains some 22,000 clones, 25% to 30% of which appear only once. Regarding time point: after neoadjuvant nivolumab, at surgical resection. Patients had newly diagnosed, untreated stage II-IVA oral cavity squamous cell carcinoma. Broader study findings: Pretreatment Treg/Th17 ratio correlated inversely with post-treatment tumor clonality.

The V and J genes are TRBV5-6 and TRBJ1-5, with TRBD1 as a possible D gene (5 bases). The TCR originated in a person between 40 and 85 years old with oral cavity squamous cell carcinoma. Specimen: tumor tissue, collected after nivolumab (anti-PD-1) treatment. The CDR3 loop is CASSFSPGRPQHF. In DNA, the CDR3 is TGTGCCAGCAGCTTTTCCCCAGGGCGGCCCCAGCATTTT.